The clone carrying this T cell receptor beta chain came up a few times. This record belongs to a study of response to subunit inactivated influenza vaccine. Via MiXCR, TCRdb re-called the RT-PCR reads, giving one row per CDR3 protein. The sample has about 170,000 distinct CDR3 sequences, approximately 12% seen once. Germline V gene sequence: CDR1 LNHNV, CDR2 YYDKDF (reference sequence). V lost 1 base, J lost 10 bases, and 11 bases stayed unmatched. The CDR3 is 16 amino acids. This sample also appeared in a second study, on T cells expressing NK-cell markers. That paper notes: Template switching by 5'RACE with UMIs generated the TCR beta cDNA. Serological testing identified seven of the eight sequenced donors as HCMV-seropositive and one as seronegative.

The J gene is TRBJ2-1, the V gene TRBV15; 9 bases are a match to TRBD2. This sequence originates from a man between 50 and 59 years old who received an inactivated influenza vaccine. The sample consisted of CD8+ T cells sorted from PBMCs, taken 11 to 12 days after vaccination. CDR3 protein: CATSRGAGGLGGEQFF. The DNA of the CDR3 is TGTGCCACCAGCAGAGGAGCGGGAGGCCTAGGCGGGGAGCAGTTCTTC. Looking up the rest from reference TRBV15 and TRBJ2-1 gives the full variable domain: DAMVIQNPRYQVTQFGKPVTLSCSQTLNHNVMYWYQQKSSQAPKLLFHYYDKDFNNEADTPDNFQSRRPNTSFCFLDIRSPGLGDTAMYLCATSRGAGGLGGEQFFGPGTRLTVL.